Following are 23 T cell receptor beta chains from one sample sequenced in a study of cytomegalovirus exposure and HLA in healthy donors. Primers for the PCR totalled 60 Vbeta and 13 Jbeta. Assay: immunoSEQ multiplex PCR; the TCRdb copy retains only in-frame clones and omits some. Among roughly 110,000 clones listed, roughly 80% were seen once. The specimen sequenced was PBMCs. The receptors derive from a young man in good health and CMV-seronegative.

The gene calls are TRBV25-1 and TRBJ2-5; TRBD2 aligns across 8 bases. This CDR3 comprises 14 residues. CDR1 and CDR2 (germline): MGHDK, SYGVNS. V lost 6 bases and J lost 0; bases outside the gene matches: 3. The CDR3 nucleotides read TGTGCCAGCAGCGGACTAGCAGACCAAGAGACCCAGTACTTC. It yields the protein CASSGLADQETQYF. The whole variable domain, remainder taken from reference TRBV25-1 and TRBJ2-5, is EADIYQTPRYLVIGTGKKITLECSQTMGHDKMYWYQQDPGMELHLIHYSYGVNSTEKGDLSSESTVSRIRTEHFPLTLESARPSHTSQYLCASSGLADQETQYFGPGTRLLVL.

J is TRBJ2-3 and V is TRBV5-1, with D perhaps TRBD2 (7 bases). The CDR3 extends over 14 amino acids. CDR1 is SGHRS, CDR2 YFSETQ, per germline. Trimming stripped 5 bases from V and 4 bases from J, with 14 bases between. CDR3 sequence (DNA): TGCGCCAGCAGTCCAAGGGGGGGCGCAGATACGCAGTATTTT. This encodes CASSPRGGADTQYF.

V is TRBV30 and J is TRBJ2-5; D may be TRBD1 (6 bases). Germline V lookup: CDR1 GTSNPN, CDR2 SVGIG (reference sequence). With 5 bases removed from V and 2 bases from J, the gap between germline ends came to 15 bases. This CDR3 has 14 residues. CDR3 in amino acids: CAWGEGHAQETQYF. The CDR3 bases are TGTGCCTGGGGCGAGGGACATGCTCAAGAGACCCAGTACTTC. Looking up the rest from reference TRBV30 and TRBJ2-5 gives the full variable domain: SQTIHQWPATLVQPVGSPLSLECTVEGTSNPNLYWYRQAAGRGLQLLFYSVGIGQISSEVPQNLSASRPQDRQFILSSKKLLLSDSGFYLCAWGEGHAQETQYFGPGTRLLVL.

This clone was recorded only once. The chain recombines TRBV5-1 with TRBJ1-4; D is possibly TRBD1 (6 bases). The CDR3 contains 16 residues. Trimming left V 1 base short and J 4 bases short, with 14 bases between. CDR1 is SGHRS and CDR2 is YFSETQ in the germline V gene. CDR3 coding DNA: TGCGCCAGCAGCTTGTTCCGACAGGACAATAATGAAAAACTGTTTTTT. Translation gives CASSLFRQDNNEKLFF.

This clone has more than one count but fewer than ten. The CDR3 bases are TGTGCCAGCAGTTCGGGCGGGCGGTTCACCATATATTTT. Amino acid sequence: CASSSGGRFTIYF. V usage is TRBV28 and J usage is TRBJ1-3; D is unclear. Between the trimmed V and J ends, which lost 4 bases and 9 bases, there was a span of 13 bases. The CDR3 has 13 residues. Germline V gene lookup returns CDR1 MDHEN and CDR2 SYDVKM. Full variable domain (rest looked up from reference TRBV28 and TRBJ1-3): DVKVTQSSRYLVKRTGEKVFLECVQDMDHENMFWYRQDPGLGLRLIYFSYDVKMKEKGDIPEGYSVSREKKERFSLILESASTNQTSMYLCASSSGGRFTIYFGEGSWLTVV.

V and J are TRBV7-9 and TRBJ2-7; TRBD1 might be the D (6 bases). Germline assignment: CDR1 SEHNR and CDR2 FQNEAQ (reference sequence). Trimming stripped 6 bases from V and 5 bases from J, with 17 bases between. The CDR3 loop spans 14 amino acids. CDR3 DNA: TGTGCCAGCAGACCAAGCGGACAGCTCCACGAGCAGTACTTC. Its protein product is CASRPSGQLHEQYF.

The genes are TRBV5-1 and TRBJ1-1, with 10 bases identical to TRBD1. Germline V lookup: CDR1 SGHRS, CDR2 YFSETQ. The CDR3 is 16 residues long. The trim removed 0 bases at V and 4 bases at J, leaving 6 bases unmatched. CDR3 loop: CASSLGDRGMGTEAFF. CDR3 nucleotides: TGCGCCAGCAGCTTGGGGGACAGGGGAATGGGCACTGAAGCTTTCTTT.

The rearrangement joins TRBV5-4 to TRBJ1-2; possibly TRBD1 for D (5 bases). Germline values: CDR1 SGHNT, CDR2 YYREEE (reference sequence). Between the trimmed V and J ends, which lost 3 bases and 7 bases, there was a span of 10 bases. The CDR3 is 12 residues long. CDR3 region: CASSSREIGYTF. The CDR3 coding sequence is TGTGCCAGCAGCTCCAGGGAAATTGGCTACACCTTC.

This clone was detected only once. The rearrangement uses TRBV4-1 and TRBJ2-2; D gene ambiguous. The V end was cut by 0 bases, the J end by 1 base, with 9 bases between. CDR1 and CDR2 (germline): MGHRA, YSYEKL. The CDR3 spans 16 residues. This CDR3 is CASSQDSAGNTGELFF. CDR3 nucleotides: TGCGCCAGCAGCCAAGATTCCGCCGGGAACACCGGGGAGCTGTTTTTT.

The gene calls are TRBV5-1 and TRBJ2-3; no clear D. The CDR3 runs 14 residues. Trimming cost V 2 bases and J 2 bases, with 9 bases left between them. Germline lookup yields CDR1 SGHRS and CDR2 YFSETQ. This CDR3 reads CASSLSSPTDTQYF. In DNA, the CDR3 is TGCGCCAGCAGCTTAAGTAGCCCCACAGATACGCAGTATTTT.

This chain links TRBV13 with TRBJ2-2, with D perhaps TRBD1 (5 bases). Trimming cost V 2 bases and J 3 bases, with 10 bases left between them. Germline V gives CDR1 PRHDT, CDR2 FYEKMQ (reference sequence). This CDR3 has 15 residues. DNA for the CDR3: TGTGCCAGCAGCTTATTTGACAGAGACACCGGGGAGCTGTTTTTT. As protein: CASSLFDRDTGELFF.

The genes are TRBV30 and TRBJ2-7; 10 bases fit TRBD2. CDR1 is GTSNPN, CDR2 SVGIG, per germline (reference sequence). This CDR3 is 16 amino acids long. V gave up 0 bases and J gave up 7 bases; unmatched junction bases: 12. The CDR3 DNA reads TGTGCCTGGAGTGTACCGGGTCTAGCGGGAGCGATTGAGCAGTACTTC. Protein: CAWSVPGLAGAIEQYF.

The chain links TRBV9 to TRBJ2-6; the match to TRBD1 covers 8 bases. Germline trimming cut 4 bases from V and 1 base from J; bases unmatched to any gene: 10. This CDR3 is 18 amino acids long. Germline CDR1 SGDLS, CDR2 YYNGEE. The CDR3 region is CASSNGQGPRSGANVLTF. The CDR3 bases are TGTGCCAGCAGCAACGGACAGGGTCCGCGATCTGGGGCCAACGTCCTGACTTTC.

In its sample, this clone was seen once. The gene calls are TRBV6-5 and TRBJ1-5; TRBD1 is a possible D gene (5 bases). V shed 8 bases and J shed 2 bases, with 13 bases lying between them. Looked up from germline, CDR1 is MNHEY and CDR2 is SVGAGI. The length of the CDR3 is 14 residues. CDR3 bases: TGTGCCAGCGCCGATCTAGGGGGCAATCAGCCCCAGCATTTT. Its protein product is CASADLGGNQPQHF.

This rearrangement joins TRBV19 to TRBJ1-1, with a weak D call TRBD1 (5 bases). Between the trimmed V and J ends, which lost 5 bases and 10 bases, there was a span of 14 bases. CDR3 length: 12 amino acids. Germline V CDR1 and CDR2: LNHDA, SQIVND (reference sequence). The CDR3 protein is CASSETWRGAFF. Written as DNA, the CDR3 is TGTGCCAGTAGTGAGACATGGAGGGGAGCTTTCTTT.

The gene calls are TRBV5-1 and TRBJ2-1, with 8 bases identical to TRBD2. This CDR3 region has 15 residues. Germline lookup yields CDR1 SGHRS and CDR2 YFSETQ. Trimming cost V 4 bases and J 5 bases; bases outside gene matches: 8. The CDR3 spells CASSLPPGGDNEQFF. In DNA form, the CDR3 reads TGCGCCAGCAGCCTCCCCCCGGGGGGGGACAATGAGCAGTTCTTC.

This chain connects TRBV30 to TRBJ2-4; 11 bases line up with TRBD2. Germline V gives CDR1 GTSNPN, CDR2 SVGIG (reference sequence). The V segment lost 0 bases and the J segment 0 bases; nucleotides outside the gene matches: 7. The CDR3 contains 18 residues. The CDR3 sequence: CAWSVALAGGLAKNIQYF. CDR3 DNA sequence: TGTGCCTGGAGTGTAGCGCTAGCGGGAGGTCTAGCCAAAAACATTCAGTACTTC.

CDR3 DNA: TGCGCCAGCAGCCTGACAGTCACTAATGAAAAACTGTTTTTT. This codes for CASSLTVTNEKLFF. V is TRBV5-1 and J is TRBJ1-4; TRBD1 might be the D (5 bases). The V gene lost 4 bases and the J gene lost 2 bases, with 9 bases spanning the gap. CDR3 length: 14 amino acids. CDR1 is SGHRS, CDR2 YFSETQ, per germline.

The CDR3 sequence is CASSFGGSNQPQHF. DNA for the CDR3: TGTGCCAGCAGCTTCGGGGGAAGCAATCAGCCCCAGCATTTT. The V call is TRBV5-4, the J call TRBJ1-5; D may be TRBD1 (5 bases). The CDR3 loop spans 14 amino acids. Germline lookup yields CDR1 SGHNT and CDR2 YYREEE (reference sequence). The V end lost 2 bases, the J end lost 1 base, and 7 bases lay between the germline ends.

The chain couples TRBV4-2 to TRBJ2-7; D gene uncertain. The CDR3 is made up of 12 amino acids. With 5 bases removed from V and 1 base from J, the gap between germline ends came to 6 bases. CDR1 LGHNA and CDR2 YNFKEQ come from the germline V gene. CDR3 protein: CASSGLSYEQYF. In DNA, the CDR3 is TGTGCCAGCAGCGGGCTTTCCTACGAGCAGTACTTC.

The chain combines TRBV4-1 with TRBJ2-7, with a weak D call TRBD2 (6 bases). Germline V gene sequence: CDR1 MGHRA, CDR2 YSYEKL. This CDR3 is built from 18 residues. Trimming removed 1 base at V and 3 bases at J, with 22 bases between. CDR3 region: CASSQGADPGAGFYEQYF. The CDR3 DNA reads as TGCGCCAGCAGCCAAGGGGCCGACCCGGGAGCCGGTTTCTACGAGCAGTACTTC.

V usage is TRBV25-1 and J usage is TRBJ1-1, with D tentatively TRBD1 (6 bases). Germline CDR1 reads MGHDK; CDR2 reads SYGVNS. The CDR3 spans 15 residues. This chain's CDR3 is CATQGRVWKNTEAFF. In DNA, the CDR3 is TGTGCGACACAGGGTCGGGTTTGGAAGAACACTGAAGCTTTCTTT.

The table lists this clone with a few counts. This rearrangement joins TRBV6-1 to TRBJ1-5; D is perhaps TRBD1 (5 bases). This CDR3 spans 15 amino acids. Germline V gene sequence: CDR1 MNHNS, CDR2 SASEGT. Trimming took off 6 bases at V and 8 bases at J, with 20 bases between the two ends. CDR3 in amino acids: CASRAGEGRSEPQHF. The CDR3 DNA reads TGTGCCAGCAGGGCAGGAGAGGGGAGGTCGGAGCCCCAGCATTTT.